The clone carrying this T cell receptor (beta chain) occurred a few times. No antigen is known for it. CD45RO/CCR7/CD25/CD127/CD95/CD27 sorting isolated CD4+ naive, central memory, regulatory and stem cell-like memory cells. In germline, CDR1 is SGHDN, CDR2 FVKESK. The CDR3 length is 15 residues. The ends lost 4 bases at V and 0 bases at J; junction bases unmatched: 3. These data belong to a study of beta chain features in type 1 diabetes. Findings and limits, study-wide: For cells with high TCR expression, cDNA sequencing could yield over-representation. People with Type 1 diabetes carried modestly yet significantly shorter TCRB CDR3s in all four CD4+ subsets.

Expressed TCRB transcripts were sequenced because the entire RNA isolate underwent reverse transcription. Sequencing was performed with immunoSEQ multiplex PCR; in TCRdb, only in-frame clones are kept and a portion is missing. This table has more than 550,000 clones, 11% to 15% appearing once. This receptor was identified in a man in his late teens or twenties with type 1 diabetes. This sequence joins TRBV14 and TRBJ2-1, with 7 bases fitting TRBD2. Sequenced sample: naive CD4+ T cells from blood. The CDR3 protein is CASSLSGLSYNEQFF. The CDR3 DNA reads TGTGCCAGCAGCCTTAGCGGGCTCTCCTACAATGAGCAGTTCTTC. The full variable domain, in which reference TRBV14 and TRBJ2-1 provide the parts outside the CDR3, is EAGVTQFPSHSVIEKGQTVTLRCDPISGHDNLYWYRRVMGKEIKFLLHFVKESKQDESGMPNNRFLAERTGGTYSTLKVQPAELEDSGVYFCASSLSGLSYNEQFFGPGTRLTVL.